This T cell receptor (beta chain) was observed in a study of T-cell reconstitution after alpha-beta-depleted transplantation in children. During its preparation, the TCRbeta library received unique molecular identifiers. Each CDR3 protein gets one entry after TCRdb re-called the PCR reads with MiXCR. The table records about 240,000 distinct CDR3 sequences, 12% of them present only once. This clonotype was observed many times. V was clipped by 5 bases and J by 2 bases, with 10 bases between them. CDR3 length: 13 amino acids. CDR1 and CDR2 (germline): MNHEY, SMNVEV (reference sequence). This clonotype was obtained from a human donor who donated a stem cell graft to a child with acute lymphoblastic leukemia. This chain links TRBV27 with TRBJ2-7, with a weak D call TRBD1 (5 bases). Material: PBMCs from the stem cell graft donor, obtained from the stem cell graft. Written as DNA, the CDR3 is TGTGCCAGCAGTCTGGGGCTTACCTACGAGCAGTACTTC. Residues: CASSLGLTYEQYF.